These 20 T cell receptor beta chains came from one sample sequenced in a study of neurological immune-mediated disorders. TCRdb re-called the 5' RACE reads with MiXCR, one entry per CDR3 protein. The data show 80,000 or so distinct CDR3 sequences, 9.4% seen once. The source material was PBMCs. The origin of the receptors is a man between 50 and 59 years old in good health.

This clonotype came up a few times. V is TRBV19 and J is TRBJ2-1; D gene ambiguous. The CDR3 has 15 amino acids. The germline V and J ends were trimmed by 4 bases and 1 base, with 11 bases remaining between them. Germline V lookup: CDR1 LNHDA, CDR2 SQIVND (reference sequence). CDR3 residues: CASSTDLRSYNEQFF. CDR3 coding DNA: TGTGCCAGTAGTACGGATCTACGGTCCTACAATGAGCAGTTCTTC.

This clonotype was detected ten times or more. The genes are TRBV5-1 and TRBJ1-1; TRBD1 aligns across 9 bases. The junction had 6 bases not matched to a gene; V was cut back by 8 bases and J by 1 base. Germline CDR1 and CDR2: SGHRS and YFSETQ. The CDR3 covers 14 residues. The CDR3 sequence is CASLQGAGNTEAFF. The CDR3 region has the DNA TGCGCCAGTTTACAGGGGGCTGGGAACACTGAAGCTTTCTTT. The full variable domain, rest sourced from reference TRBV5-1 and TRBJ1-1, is KAGVTQTPRYLIKTRGQQVTLSCSPISGHRSVSWYQQTPGQGLQFLFEYFSETQRNKGNFPGRFSGRQFSNSRSEMNVSTLELGDSALYLCASLQGAGNTEAFFGQGTRLTVV.

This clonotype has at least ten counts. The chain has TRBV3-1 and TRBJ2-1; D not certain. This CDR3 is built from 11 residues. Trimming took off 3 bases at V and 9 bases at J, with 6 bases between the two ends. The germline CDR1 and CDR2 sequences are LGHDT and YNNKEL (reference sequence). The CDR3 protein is CASSHSGEQFF. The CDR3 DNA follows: TGTGCCAGCAGCCACTCTGGTGAGCAGTTCTTC.

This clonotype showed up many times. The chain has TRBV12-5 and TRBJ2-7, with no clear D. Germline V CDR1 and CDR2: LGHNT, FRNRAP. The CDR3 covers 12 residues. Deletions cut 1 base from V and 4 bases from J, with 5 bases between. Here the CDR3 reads CASGLDWYEQYF. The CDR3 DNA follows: TGTGCTAGTGGTTTGGACTGGTACGAGCAGTACTTC.

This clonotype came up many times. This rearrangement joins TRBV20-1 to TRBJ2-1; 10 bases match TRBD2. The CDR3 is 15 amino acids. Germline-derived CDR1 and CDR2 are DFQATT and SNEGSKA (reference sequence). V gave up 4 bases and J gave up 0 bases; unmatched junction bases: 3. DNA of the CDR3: TGCAGTGCTACTTTAGCGGGGGGCTCCTACAATGAGCAGTTCTTC. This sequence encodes CSATLAGGSYNEQFF.

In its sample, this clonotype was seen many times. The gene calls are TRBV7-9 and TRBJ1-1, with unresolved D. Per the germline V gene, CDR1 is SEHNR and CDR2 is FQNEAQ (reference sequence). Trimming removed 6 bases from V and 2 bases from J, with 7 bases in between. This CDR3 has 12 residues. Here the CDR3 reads CASRNFNTEAFF. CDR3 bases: TGTGCCAGCAGAAATTTCAACACTGAAGCTTTCTTT.

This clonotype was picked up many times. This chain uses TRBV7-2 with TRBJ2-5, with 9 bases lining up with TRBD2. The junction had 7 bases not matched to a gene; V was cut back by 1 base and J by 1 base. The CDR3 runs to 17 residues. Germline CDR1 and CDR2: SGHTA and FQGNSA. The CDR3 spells CASSLGLASGIQETQYF. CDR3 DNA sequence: TGTGCCAGCAGCTTAGGTCTGGCTAGCGGGATCCAAGAGACCCAGTACTTC.

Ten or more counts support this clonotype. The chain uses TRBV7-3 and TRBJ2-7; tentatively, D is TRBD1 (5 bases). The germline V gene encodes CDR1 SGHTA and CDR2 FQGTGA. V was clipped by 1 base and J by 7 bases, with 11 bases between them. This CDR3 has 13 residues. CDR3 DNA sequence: TGTGCCAGCAGCTTAAGACAGTTTGGGGAGCAGTACTTC. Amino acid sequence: CASSLRQFGEQYF.

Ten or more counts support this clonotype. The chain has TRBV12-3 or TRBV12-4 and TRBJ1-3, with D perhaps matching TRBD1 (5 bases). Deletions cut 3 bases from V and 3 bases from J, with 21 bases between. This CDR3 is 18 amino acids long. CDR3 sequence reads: CASSLRDGGSIFGNTIYF. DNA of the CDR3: TGTGCCAGCAGTTTGAGGGACGGCGGATCAATTTTTGGAAACACCATATATTTT.

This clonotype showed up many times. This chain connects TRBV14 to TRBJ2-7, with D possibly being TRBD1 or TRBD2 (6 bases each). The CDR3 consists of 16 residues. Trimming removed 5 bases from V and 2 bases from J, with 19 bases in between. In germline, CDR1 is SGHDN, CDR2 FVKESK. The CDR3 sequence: CASSARGGQGTYEQYF. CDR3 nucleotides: TGTGCCAGCAGCGCCCGTGGGGGGCAGGGTACCTACGAGCAGTACTTC.

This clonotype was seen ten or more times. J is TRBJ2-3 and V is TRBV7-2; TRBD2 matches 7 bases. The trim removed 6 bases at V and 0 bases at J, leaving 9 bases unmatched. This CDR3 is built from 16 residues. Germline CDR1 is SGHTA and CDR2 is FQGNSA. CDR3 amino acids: CASSFNSAGSTDTQYF. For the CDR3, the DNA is TGTGCCAGCAGTTTTAACTCAGCGGGAAGCACAGATACGCAGTATTTT.

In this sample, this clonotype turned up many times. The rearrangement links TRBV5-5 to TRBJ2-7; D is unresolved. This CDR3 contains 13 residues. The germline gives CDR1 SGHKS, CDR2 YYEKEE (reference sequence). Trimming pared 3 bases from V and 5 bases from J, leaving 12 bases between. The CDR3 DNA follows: TGTGCCAGCAGCTCGCGTGCAAGGGACGAGCAGTACTTC. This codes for CASSSRARDEQYF.

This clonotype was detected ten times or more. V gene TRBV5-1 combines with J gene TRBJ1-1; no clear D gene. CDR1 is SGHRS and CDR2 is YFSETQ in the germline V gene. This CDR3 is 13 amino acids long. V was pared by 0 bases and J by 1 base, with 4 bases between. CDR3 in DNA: TGCGCCAGCAGCTTGGACGCGAACACTGAAGCTTTCTTT. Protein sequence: CASSLDANTEAFF.

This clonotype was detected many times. CDR3 sequence reads: CASSVTGDGKLFF. For the CDR3, the DNA is TGTGCCAGCAGCGTTACCGGGGACGGAAAACTGTTTTTT. J is TRBJ1-4 and V is TRBV9; weak D call: TRBD1 (5 bases). The CDR3 runs to 13 residues. Germline V gene lookup returns CDR1 SGDLS and CDR2 YYNGEE. Between the trimmed V and J ends, which lost 2 bases and 10 bases, there was a span of 12 bases.

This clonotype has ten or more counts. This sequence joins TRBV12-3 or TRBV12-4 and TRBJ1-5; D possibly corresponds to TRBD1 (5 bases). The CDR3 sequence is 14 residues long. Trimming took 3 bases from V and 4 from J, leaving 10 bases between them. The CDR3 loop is CASSLTDQNQPQHF. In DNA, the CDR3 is TGTGCCAGCAGTTTGACAGATCAAAATCAGCCCCAGCATTTT.

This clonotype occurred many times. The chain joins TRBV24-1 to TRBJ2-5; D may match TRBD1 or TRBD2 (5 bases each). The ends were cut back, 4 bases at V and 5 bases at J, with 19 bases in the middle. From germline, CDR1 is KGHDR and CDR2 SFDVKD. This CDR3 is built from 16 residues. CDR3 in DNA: TGTGCCACCAGTGAGCCTTTCGGGACCCTTCGGGAGACCCAGTACTTC. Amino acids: CATSEPFGTLRETQYF.

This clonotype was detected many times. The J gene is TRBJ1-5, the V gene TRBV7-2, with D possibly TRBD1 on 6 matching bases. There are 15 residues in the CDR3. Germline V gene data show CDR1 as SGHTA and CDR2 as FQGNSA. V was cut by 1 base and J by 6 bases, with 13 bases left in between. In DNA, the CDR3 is TGTGCCAGCAGCTTAGTTGGGGGGGCAGGTCAGCCCCAGCATTTT. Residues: CASSLVGGAGQPQHF.

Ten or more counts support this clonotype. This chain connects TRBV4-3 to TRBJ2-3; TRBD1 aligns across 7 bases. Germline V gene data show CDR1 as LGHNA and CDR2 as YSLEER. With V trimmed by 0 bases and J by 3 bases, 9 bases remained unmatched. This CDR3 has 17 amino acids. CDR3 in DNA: TGCGCCAGCAGCCAAGATTTCGGACAGGACCTGACAGATACGCAGTATTTT. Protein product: CASSQDFGQDLTDTQYF.

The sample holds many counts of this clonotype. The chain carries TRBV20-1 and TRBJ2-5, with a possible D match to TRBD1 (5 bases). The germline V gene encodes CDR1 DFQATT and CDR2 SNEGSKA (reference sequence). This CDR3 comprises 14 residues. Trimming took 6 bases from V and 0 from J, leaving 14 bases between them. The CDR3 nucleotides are TGCAGTGCCCCGCCGACAGCTAACCAAGAGACCCAGTACTTC. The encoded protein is CSAPPTANQETQYF.

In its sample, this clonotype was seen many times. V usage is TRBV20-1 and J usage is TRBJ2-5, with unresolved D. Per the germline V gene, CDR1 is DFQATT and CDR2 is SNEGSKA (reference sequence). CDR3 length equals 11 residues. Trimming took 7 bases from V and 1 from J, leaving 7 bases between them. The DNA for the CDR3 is TGCAGTGAGGCAGTCCAAGAGACCCAGTACTTC. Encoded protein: CSEAVQETQYF.